The rows below give T cell receptor beta chains drawn from one sample of a study of T-cell memory formation after mild COVID-19. TCRdb fed the 5' RACE reads into MiXCR, producing one record per CDR3 protein. The sample lists 35,000 to 45,000 distinct CDR3 sequences; roughly 6.6% were seen once. Material for sequencing was PBMCs or a T cell subset sorted from them (not recorded which). These receptors were taken from an adult who had mild COVID-19 (a few samples of this study predate the infection). Cell type and time point are not known. CDR3s include the opening cysteine and the closing phenylalanine or tryptophan. D genes are given only for firm matches. Not every row has a clone size; where given, it reads once, few, many or a size class.

D gene,V gene,J gene,clone size,CDR3 DNA,CDR3 protein
-,TRBV24-1,TRBJ2-1,many,TGTGCCACCTCAATTACGGGGGCGGGGGACAATGAGCAGTTCTTC,CATSITGAGDNEQFF
-,TRBV5-6,TRBJ2-1,few,TGTGCCAGCAGCAGGGGGGTTGCCTACAATGAGCAGTTCTTC,CASSRGVAYNEQFF
-,TRBV12-3/TRBV12-4,TRBJ1-2,many,TGTGCCAGCAGTTTGGCTGGGGGATATGGCTACACCTTC,CASSLAGGYGYTF
-,TRBV29-1,TRBJ1-2,-,TGCAGCGTTGGTGAGGGCTATGGCTACACCTTC,CSVGEGYGYTF
TRBD1,TRBV30,TRBJ1-1,-,TGTGCCTGGAGAGGACAGGGGGTCACTGAAGCTTTCTTT,CAWRGQGVTEAFF
TRBD1,TRBV7-9,TRBJ1-4,-,TGTGCCAGCAGCTTAGGACAGGGGAATGAAAAACTGTTTTTT,CASSLGQGNEKLFF
-,TRBV29-1,TRBJ2-1,many,TGCAGCGTTGATGAGGGACCCTACAATGAGCAGTTCTTC,CSVDEGPYNEQFF
TRBD1,TRBV24-1,TRBJ2-3,many,TGTGCCACCAGTGATTGGGGGACAGGGAGCACAGATACGCAGTATTTT,CATSDWGTGSTDTQYF
TRBD1,TRBV5-1,TRBJ2-2,many,TGCGCCAGCAGCTTGGGGGGACAGTTCATCGGGGAGCTGTTTTTT,CASSLGGQFIGELFF
TRBD2,TRBV6-2/TRBV6-3,TRBJ2-3,-,TGTGCCAGCAGTTATGTTCTAGCGGGGGGGCTTCCCACAGATACGCAGTATTTT,CASSYVLAGGLPTDTQYF
-,TRBV27,TRBJ1-1,many,TGTGCCAGCAGTTTCAGGGGTAGCACTGAAGCTTTCTTT,CASSFRGSTEAFF
TRBD1,TRBV20-1,TRBJ2-7,-,TGCAGTGTCCGACTCCAGGACAGGGGGCTGGGCGAGCAGTACTTC,CSVRLQDRGLGEQYF
-,TRBV12-3/TRBV12-4,TRBJ1-6,many,TGTGCCAGCAGCCCAGGACAGTATAATTCACCCCTCCACTTT,CASSPGQYNSPLHF
-,TRBV4-2,TRBJ1-5,few,TGTGCCAGCAGCCTGGTGGGGGGCAATCAGCCCCAGCATTTT,CASSLVGGNQPQHF
-,TRBV29-1,TRBJ2-6,many,TGCAGCGTAAGGGGTGTATCAGGCTCTTGGGCCAACGTCCTGACTTTC,CSVRGVSGSWANVLTF
-,TRBV6-2/TRBV6-3,TRBJ2-7,many,TGTGCCAGCAAACCAGGATGGGGATACGAGCAGTACTTC,CASKPGWGYEQYF
TRBD2,TRBV20-1,TRBJ2-2,-,TGCAGTGCTAGAGGTAGCGGGAGAGACACCGGGGAGCTGTTTTTT,CSARGSGRDTGELFF
-,TRBV9,TRBJ1-1,many,TGTGCCAGCAGCGTAGAAGAGGGTCGTGAAGCTTTCTTT,CASSVEEGREAFF
TRBD2,TRBV4-1,TRBJ2-1,few,TGCGCCAGCAGCCAAGCCCCCCTCAAGACTAGCGGGGGAGGTATGGCTGAGCAGTTCTTC,CASSQAPLKTSGGGMAEQFF
-,TRBV7-8,TRBJ2-5,many,TGTGCCAGCAGCTACCCCCCCCCAGAGACCCAGTACTTC,CASSYPPPETQYF
TRBD1,TRBV11-1,TRBJ2-3,-,TGTGCCAGCAGTAACGACAGGGGAATAAAAGATACGCAGTATTTT,CASSNDRGIKDTQYF
-,TRBV4-2,TRBJ2-7,-,TGTGCCAGCAGCGAGTCGGGGTCCTACGAGCAGTACTTC,CASSESGSYEQYF
-,TRBV3-1,TRBJ1-2,few,TGTGCCAGCAGCCAAGACGGTTACGGCTACACCTTC,CASSQDGYGYTF
-,TRBV5-1,TRBJ2-7,few,TGCGCCAGCAGCTCGGCCACGACCGGCGAGCAGTACTTC,CASSSATTGEQYF
-,TRBV27,TRBJ2-1,few,TGTGCCAGCAGTTTTACCAGCGGGGGTTCAGGGGGTGAGCAGTTCTTC,CASSFTSGGSGGEQFF
-,TRBV7-9,TRBJ2-3,-,TGTGCCAGCAACAAATTAGCGGCGTCAGATACGCAGTATTTT,CASNKLAASDTQYF
TRBD1,TRBV27,TRBJ2-4,few,TGTGCCAGCAGACTACAGGGGGCAACCAAAAACATTCAGTACTTC,CASRLQGATKNIQYF
TRBD1,TRBV5-1,TRBJ2-1,few,TGCGCCAGCAGCTTGGGACAGGGGTTCGATGAGCAGTTCTTC,CASSLGQGFDEQFF
-,TRBV19,TRBJ1-3,-,TGTGCCAGTAGCTGGGGAAGCAGCTCTGGAAACACCATATATTTT,CASSWGSSSGNTIYF
-,TRBV5-1,TRBJ1-1,few,TGCGCCAGCAGCTTGGCGAACCGGAACACTGAAGCTTTCTTT,CASSLANRNTEAFF
TRBD1,TRBV3-1,TRBJ2-7,many,TGTGCCAGCAGTACAACTTACCGGGACAGGGGGCGCGAGCAGTACTTC,CASSTTYRDRGREQYF
-,TRBV7-2,TRBJ2-1,many,TGTGCCAGCAGCCGAGACGTTAGCTCCTACAATGAGCAGTTCTTC,CASSRDVSSYNEQFF
-,TRBV5-4,TRBJ2-7,-,TGTGCCAGCAGCCCGAGCGTCCGAGACAACTACGAGCAGTACTTC,CASSPSVRDNYEQYF
-,TRBV5-6,TRBJ1-2,-,TGTGCCAGCCGGAGGGCCAGGAGCGGCTACACCTTC,CASRRARSGYTF
-,TRBV20-1,TRBJ1-1,few,TGCAGTGCCAACCCAGGGAGGAACACTGAAGCTTTCTTT,CSANPGRNTEAFF
-,TRBV4-1,TRBJ2-2,few,TGCGCCAGCAGCCAAAGAGGGGGGTTGGACGGGGAGCTGTTTTTT,CASSQRGGLDGELFF
-,TRBV6-2/TRBV6-3,TRBJ2-1,few,TGTGCCAGCAGTTACGGAGGTGCCGGAACCAATGAGCAGTTCTTC,CASSYGGAGTNEQFF
TRBD1,TRBV27,TRBJ2-7,once,TGTGCCAGCAGTGATGCAGGGGGCCGAGAGCAGTACTTC,CASSDAGGREQYF
TRBD1,TRBV5-5,TRBJ2-5,few,TGTGCCAGCAGCCAATTTGGGACAGTCCAAGAGACCCAGTACTTC,CASSQFGTVQETQYF
TRBD1,TRBV12-3/TRBV12-4,TRBJ2-7,few,TGTGCCAGCAGTTTTACGGGACAGGGGCCCTCCTACGAGCAGTACTTC,CASSFTGQGPSYEQYF
-,TRBV20-1,TRBJ2-7,few,TGCAGTGCTAGGGACAGTCCGTACGAGCAGTACTTC,CSARDSPYEQYF
-,TRBV6-5,TRBJ2-7,-,TGTGCCACCTCAAGGGGAATGGAGCAGTACTTC,CATSRGMEQYF
-,TRBV20-1,TRBJ1-2,many,TGCAGTGCTGTTAACAGCGATATGAAAGGCTACACCTTC,CSAVNSDMKGYTF
TRBD2,TRBV7-2,TRBJ2-2,many,TGTGCCAGCAGCTTAGCCGTCACTAGCGGGATGAGGGCCGGGGAGCTGTTTTTT,CASSLAVTSGMRAGELFF
TRBD1,TRBV5-1,TRBJ2-3,medium-sized,TGCGCCAGCAGCGGAACGACCTGGGACAGGGCGACAGATACGCAGTATTTT,CASSGTTWDRATDTQYF
TRBD2,TRBV6-1,TRBJ2-2,-,TGTGCCAGCAGGCGGGGGGCGGCCGCGAACACCGGGGAGCTGTTTTTT,CASRRGAAANTGELFF